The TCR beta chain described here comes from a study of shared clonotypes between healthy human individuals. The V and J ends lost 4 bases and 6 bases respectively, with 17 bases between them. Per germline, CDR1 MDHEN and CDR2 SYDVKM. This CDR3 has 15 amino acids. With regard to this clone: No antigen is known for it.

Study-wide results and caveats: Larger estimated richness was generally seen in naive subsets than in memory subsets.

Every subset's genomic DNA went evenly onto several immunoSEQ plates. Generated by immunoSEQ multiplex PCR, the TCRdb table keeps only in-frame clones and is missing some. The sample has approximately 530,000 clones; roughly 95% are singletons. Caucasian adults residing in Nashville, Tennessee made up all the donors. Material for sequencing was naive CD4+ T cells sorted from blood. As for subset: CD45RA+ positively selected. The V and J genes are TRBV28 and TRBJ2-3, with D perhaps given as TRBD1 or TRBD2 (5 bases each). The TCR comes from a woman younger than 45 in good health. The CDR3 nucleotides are TGTGCCAGCAGTTCGCCCCGGGGACCTTTGGATACGCAGTATTTT. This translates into CASSSPRGPLDTQYF.